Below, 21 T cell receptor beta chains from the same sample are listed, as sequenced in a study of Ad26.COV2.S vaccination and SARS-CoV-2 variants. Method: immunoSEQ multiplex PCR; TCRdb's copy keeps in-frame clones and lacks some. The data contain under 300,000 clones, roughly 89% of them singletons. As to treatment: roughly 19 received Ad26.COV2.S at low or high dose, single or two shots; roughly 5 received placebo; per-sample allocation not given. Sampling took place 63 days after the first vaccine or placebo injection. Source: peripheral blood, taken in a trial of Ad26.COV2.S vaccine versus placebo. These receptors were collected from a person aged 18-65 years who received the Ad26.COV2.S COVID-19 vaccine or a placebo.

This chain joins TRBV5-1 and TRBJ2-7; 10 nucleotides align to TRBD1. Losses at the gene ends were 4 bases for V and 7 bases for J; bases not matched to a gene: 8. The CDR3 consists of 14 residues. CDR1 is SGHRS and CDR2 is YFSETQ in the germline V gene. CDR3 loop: CASSLGTGDIEQYF. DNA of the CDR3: TGCGCCAGCAGCCTCGGGACAGGGGATATTGAGCAGTACTTC.

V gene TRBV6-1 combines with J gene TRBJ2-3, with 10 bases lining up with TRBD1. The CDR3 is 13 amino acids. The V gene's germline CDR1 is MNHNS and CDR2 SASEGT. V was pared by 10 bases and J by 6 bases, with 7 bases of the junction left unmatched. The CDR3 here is CATRDRGADTQYF. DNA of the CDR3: TGTGCCACCCGGGACAGGGGAGCCGATACGCAGTATTTT.

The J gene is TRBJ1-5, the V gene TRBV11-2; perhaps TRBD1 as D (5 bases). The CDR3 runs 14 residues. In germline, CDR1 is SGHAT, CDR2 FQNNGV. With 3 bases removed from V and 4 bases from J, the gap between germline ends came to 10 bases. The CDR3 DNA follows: TGTGCCAGCAGCTTCGGGGGGGTAAATCAGCCCCAGCATTTT. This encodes CASSFGGVNQPQHF.

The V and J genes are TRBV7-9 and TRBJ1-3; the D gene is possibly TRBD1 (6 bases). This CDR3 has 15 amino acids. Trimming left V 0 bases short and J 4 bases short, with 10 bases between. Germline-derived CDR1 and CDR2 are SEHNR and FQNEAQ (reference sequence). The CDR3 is CASSLASGVGNTIYF. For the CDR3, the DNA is TGTGCCAGCAGCTTAGCCTCAGGGGTCGGAAACACCATATATTTT. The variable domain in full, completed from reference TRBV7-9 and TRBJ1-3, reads DTGVSQNPRHKITKRGQNVTFRCDPISEHNRLYWYRQTLGQGPEFLTYFQNEAQLEKSRLLSDRFSAERPKGSFSTLEIQRTEQGDSAMYLCASSLASGVGNTIYFGEGSWLTVV.

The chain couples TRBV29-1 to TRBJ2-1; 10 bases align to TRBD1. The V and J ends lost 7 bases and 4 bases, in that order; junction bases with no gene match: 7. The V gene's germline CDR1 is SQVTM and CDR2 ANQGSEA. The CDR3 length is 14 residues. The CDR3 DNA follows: TGCAGCGGTGAGGACAGGGGGATATACAATGAGCAGTTCTTC. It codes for CSGEDRGIYNEQFF.

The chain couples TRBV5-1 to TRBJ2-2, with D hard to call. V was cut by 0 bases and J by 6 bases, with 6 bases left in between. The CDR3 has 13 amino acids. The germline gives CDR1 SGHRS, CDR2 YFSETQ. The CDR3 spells CASSLEVSGELFF. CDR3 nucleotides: TGCGCCAGCAGCTTGGAAGTCTCCGGGGAGCTGTTTTTT.

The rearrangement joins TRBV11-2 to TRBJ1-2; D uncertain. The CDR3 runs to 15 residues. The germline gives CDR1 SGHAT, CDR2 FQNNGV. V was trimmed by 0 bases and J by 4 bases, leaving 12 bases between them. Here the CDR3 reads CASSLDLRAPYGYTF. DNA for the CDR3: TGTGCCAGCAGCTTAGATCTTCGTGCCCCCTATGGCTACACCTTC.

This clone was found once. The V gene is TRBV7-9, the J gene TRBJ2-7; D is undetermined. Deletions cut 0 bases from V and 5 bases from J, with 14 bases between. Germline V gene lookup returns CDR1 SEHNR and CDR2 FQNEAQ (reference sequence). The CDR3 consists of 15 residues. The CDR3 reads CASSLALHLNHEQYF. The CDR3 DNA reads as TGTGCCAGCAGCTTAGCGTTACATCTAAACCACGAGCAGTACTTC. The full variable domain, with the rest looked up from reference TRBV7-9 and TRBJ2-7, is DTGVSQNPRHKITKRGQNVTFRCDPISEHNRLYWYRQTLGQGPEFLTYFQNEAQLEKSRLLSDRFSAERPKGSFSTLEIQRTEQGDSAMYLCASSLALHLNHEQYFGPGTRLTVT.

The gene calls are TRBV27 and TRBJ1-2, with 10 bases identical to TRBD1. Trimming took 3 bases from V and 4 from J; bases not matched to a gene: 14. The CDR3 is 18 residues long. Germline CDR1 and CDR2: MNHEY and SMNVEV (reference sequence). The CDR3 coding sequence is TGTGCCAGCAGTTTCTTCTGGGGACAGGGGATAATAGGCTATGGCTACACCTTC. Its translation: CASSFFWGQGIIGYGYTF.

CDR3 coding DNA: TGTGCCAGCATGAGGACTAGCGGGAGGTTGGATACGCAGTATTTT. It is translated as CASMRTSGRLDTQYF. The chain carries TRBV6-5 and TRBJ2-3, with TRBD2 matching over 14 bases. CDR1 and CDR2 from the germline V gene are MNHEY and SVGAGI. This CDR3 contains 15 residues. V shed 7 bases and J 6 bases; nucleotides not matched to a gene: 6.

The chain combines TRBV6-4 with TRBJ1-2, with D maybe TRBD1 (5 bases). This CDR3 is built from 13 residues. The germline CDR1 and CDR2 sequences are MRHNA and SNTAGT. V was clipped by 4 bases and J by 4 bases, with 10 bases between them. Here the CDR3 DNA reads TGTGCCAGCAGTGCCGGGGACCGCTATGGCTACACCTTC. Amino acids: CASSAGDRYGYTF.

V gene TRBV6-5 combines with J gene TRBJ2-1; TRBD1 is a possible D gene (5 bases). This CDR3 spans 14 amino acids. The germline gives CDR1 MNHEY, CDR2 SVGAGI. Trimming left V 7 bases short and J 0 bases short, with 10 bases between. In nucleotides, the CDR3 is TGTGCCAGCACAGGGCGAAGCTCCTACAATGAGCAGTTCTTC. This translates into CASTGRSSYNEQFF.

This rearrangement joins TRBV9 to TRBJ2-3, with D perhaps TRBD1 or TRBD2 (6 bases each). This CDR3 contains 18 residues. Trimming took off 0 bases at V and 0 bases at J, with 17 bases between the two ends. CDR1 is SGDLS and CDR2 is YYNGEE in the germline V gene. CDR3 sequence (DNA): TGTGCCAGCAGCGTAGCAGGGGCGGGATATCCTAGCACAGATACGCAGTATTTT. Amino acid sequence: CASSVAGAGYPSTDTQYF.

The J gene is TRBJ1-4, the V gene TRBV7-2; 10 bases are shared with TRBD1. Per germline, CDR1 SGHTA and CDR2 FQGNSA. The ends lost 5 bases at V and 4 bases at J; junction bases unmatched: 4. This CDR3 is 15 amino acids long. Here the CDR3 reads CASSRDRGYNEKLFF. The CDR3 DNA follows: TGTGCCAGCAGCCGGGACAGGGGTTATAATGAAAAACTGTTTTTT.

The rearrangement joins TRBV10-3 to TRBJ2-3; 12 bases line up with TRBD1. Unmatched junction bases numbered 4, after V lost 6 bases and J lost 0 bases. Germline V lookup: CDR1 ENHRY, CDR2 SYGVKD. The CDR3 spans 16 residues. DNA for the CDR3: TGTGCCATCAGGGGGGGACAGGGGGCTAGCACAGATACGCAGTATTTT. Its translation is CAIRGGQGASTDTQYF.

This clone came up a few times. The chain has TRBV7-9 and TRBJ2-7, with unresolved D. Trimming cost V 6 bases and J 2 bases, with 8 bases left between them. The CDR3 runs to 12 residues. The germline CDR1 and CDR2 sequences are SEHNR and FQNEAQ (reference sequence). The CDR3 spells CASRPLTYEQYF. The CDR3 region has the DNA TGTGCCAGCAGGCCTTTAACCTACGAGCAGTACTTC.

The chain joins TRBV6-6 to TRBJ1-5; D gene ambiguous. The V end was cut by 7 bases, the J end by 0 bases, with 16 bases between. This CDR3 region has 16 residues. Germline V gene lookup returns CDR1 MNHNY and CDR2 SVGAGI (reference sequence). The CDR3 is CASNREILYSNQPQHF. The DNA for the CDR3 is TGTGCCAGCAACCGAGAGATATTGTATAGCAATCAGCCCCAGCATTTT.

In nucleotides, the CDR3 is TGTGCCACCAGTGAGGGACTAGCGGGTGGCAATGAGCAGTTCTTC. It yields the protein CATSEGLAGGNEQFF. The chain carries TRBV24-1 and TRBJ2-1; 12 nucleotides agree with TRBD2. The germline CDR1 and CDR2 sequences are KGHDR and SFDVKD. V dropped 4 bases and J dropped 6; count of bases not matched to a gene: 3. The CDR3 runs 15 residues.

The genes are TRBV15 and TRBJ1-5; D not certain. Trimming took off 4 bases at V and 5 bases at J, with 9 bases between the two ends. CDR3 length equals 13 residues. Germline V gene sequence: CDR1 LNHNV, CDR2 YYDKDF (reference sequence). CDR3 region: CATSKRKDQPQHF. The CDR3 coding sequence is TGTGCCACCAGCAAGCGTAAGGATCAGCCCCAGCATTTT.

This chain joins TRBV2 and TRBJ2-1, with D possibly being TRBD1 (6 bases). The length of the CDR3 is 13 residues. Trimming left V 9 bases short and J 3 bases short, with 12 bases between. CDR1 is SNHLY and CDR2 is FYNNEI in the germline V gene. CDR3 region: CASPGTLYNEQFF. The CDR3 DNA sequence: TGTGCCAGTCCAGGGACACTCTACAATGAGCAGTTCTTC.

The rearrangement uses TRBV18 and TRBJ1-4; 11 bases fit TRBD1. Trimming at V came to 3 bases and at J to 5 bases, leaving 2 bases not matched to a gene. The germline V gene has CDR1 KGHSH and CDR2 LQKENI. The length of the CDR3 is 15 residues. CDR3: CASSPDRGQNEKLFF. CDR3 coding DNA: TGTGCCAGCTCACCGGACAGGGGGCAGAATGAAAAACTGTTTTTT.